One TCR beta chain is described in this entry. As yet, its antigen is unknown. In the PCR, 60 Vbeta and 13 Jbeta primers were used. TCRdb keeps only in-frame clones here, not all; method: immunoSEQ multiplex PCR. The sample includes 150,000 to 200,000 clones, approximately 85% seen only once; the top ten take less than 2.5%. This specimen comes from a study of cytomegalovirus exposure and HLA in healthy donors. Study background: The study placed approximately 80% of its 398 genotyped donors in the Caucasian-associated ancestry cluster.

Regarding donors, all were healthy bone marrow donors. The study, taken as a whole, reports: A later analysis reportedly found fewer N-insertions in an Asian-associated ancestry cluster than the approximately 730-donor mean.

The V gene's germline CDR1 is MDHEN and CDR2 SYDVKM. This CDR3 contains 14 residues. Trimming removed 1 base at V and 4 bases at J, with 8 bases between. The sequencing sample was made of PBMCs. The chain employs TRBV28 and TRBJ1-3, with D perhaps TRBD1 (5 bases). The sequence derives from a woman between 45 and 65 years old in good health and CMV-seronegative. The CDR3 DNA sequence: TGTGCCAGCAGTTTATTTGGGGGGGGAAACACCATATATTTT. Translating it yields CASSLFGGGNTIYF.